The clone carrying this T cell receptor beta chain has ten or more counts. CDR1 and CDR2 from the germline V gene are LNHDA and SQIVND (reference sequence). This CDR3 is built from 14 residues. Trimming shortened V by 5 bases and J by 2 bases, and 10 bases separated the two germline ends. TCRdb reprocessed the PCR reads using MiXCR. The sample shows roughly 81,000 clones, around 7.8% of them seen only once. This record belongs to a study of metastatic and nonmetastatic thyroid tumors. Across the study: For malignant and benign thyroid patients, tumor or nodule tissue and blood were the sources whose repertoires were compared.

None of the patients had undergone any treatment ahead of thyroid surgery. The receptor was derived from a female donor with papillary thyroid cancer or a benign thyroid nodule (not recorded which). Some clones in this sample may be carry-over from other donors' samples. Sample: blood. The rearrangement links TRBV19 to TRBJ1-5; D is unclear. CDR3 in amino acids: CASSPTRGNQPQHF. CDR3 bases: TGTGCCAGTAGTCCTACGAGGGGCAATCAGCCCCAGCATTTT.